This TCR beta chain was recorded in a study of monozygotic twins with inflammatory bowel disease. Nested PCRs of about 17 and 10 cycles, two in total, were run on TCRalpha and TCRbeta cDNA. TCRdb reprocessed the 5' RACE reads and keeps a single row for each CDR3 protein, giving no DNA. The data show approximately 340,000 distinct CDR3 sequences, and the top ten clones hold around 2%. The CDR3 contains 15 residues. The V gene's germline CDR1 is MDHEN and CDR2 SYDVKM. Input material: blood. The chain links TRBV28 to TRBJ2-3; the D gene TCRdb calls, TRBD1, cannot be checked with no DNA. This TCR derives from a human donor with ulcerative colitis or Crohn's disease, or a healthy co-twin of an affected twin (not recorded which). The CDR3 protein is CASSLGGTHTDTQYF.